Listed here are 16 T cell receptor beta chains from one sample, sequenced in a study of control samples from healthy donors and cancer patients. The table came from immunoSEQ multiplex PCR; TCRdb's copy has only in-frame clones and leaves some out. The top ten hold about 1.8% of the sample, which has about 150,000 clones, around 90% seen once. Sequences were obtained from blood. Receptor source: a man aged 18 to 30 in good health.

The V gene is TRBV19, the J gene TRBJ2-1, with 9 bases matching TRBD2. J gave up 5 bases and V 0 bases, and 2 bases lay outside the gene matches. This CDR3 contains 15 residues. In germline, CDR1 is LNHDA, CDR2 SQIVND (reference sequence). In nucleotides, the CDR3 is TGTGCCAGTAGTATAGAGGGACTAGCCAACAATGAGCAGTTCTTC. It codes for CASSIEGLANNEQFF.

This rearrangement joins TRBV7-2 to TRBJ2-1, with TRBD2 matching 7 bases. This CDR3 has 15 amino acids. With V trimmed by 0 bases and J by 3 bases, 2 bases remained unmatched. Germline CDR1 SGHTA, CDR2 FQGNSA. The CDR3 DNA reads TGTGCCAGCAGCTTAGCGGGGGGGAACTACAATGAGCAGTTCTTC. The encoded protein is CASSLAGGNYNEQFF.

CDR3 sequence reads: CASSQDRTGTGESFNYGYTF. CDR3 nucleotides: TGTGCCAGCAGCCAAGATAGGACCGGGACAGGGGAGAGTTTCAACTATGGCTACACCTTC. The rearrangement uses TRBV4-2 and TRBJ1-2, with 10 positions matching TRBD1. V gave up 0 bases and J gave up 2 bases; unmatched junction bases: 15. Per germline, CDR1 LGHNA and CDR2 YNFKEQ. This CDR3 is 20 amino acids long.

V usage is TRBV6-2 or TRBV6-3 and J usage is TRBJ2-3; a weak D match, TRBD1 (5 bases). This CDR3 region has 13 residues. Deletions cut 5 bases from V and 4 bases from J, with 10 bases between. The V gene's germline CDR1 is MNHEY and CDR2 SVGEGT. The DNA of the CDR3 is TGTGCCAGCAGTCGTACAGGTGCAGATACGCAGTATTTT. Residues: CASSRTGADTQYF.

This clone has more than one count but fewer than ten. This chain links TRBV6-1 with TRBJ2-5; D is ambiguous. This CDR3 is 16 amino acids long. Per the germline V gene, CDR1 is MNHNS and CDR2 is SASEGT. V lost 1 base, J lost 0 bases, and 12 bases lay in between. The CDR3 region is CASSEGSTSYQETQYF. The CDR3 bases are TGTGCCAGCAGTGAAGGGTCGACCTCGTACCAAGAGACCCAGTACTTC.

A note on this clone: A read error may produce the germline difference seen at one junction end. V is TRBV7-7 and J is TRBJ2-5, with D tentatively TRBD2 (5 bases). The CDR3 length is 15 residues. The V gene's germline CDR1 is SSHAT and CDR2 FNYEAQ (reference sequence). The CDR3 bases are TGTGCTAGCACCGATGATCGGGGTGCTGCAAAGACCCAGTACTTC. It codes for CASTDDRGAAKTQYF.

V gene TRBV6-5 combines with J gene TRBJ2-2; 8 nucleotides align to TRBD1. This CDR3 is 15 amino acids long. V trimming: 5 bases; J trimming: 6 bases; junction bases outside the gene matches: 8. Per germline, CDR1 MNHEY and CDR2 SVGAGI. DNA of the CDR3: TGTGCCAGCAGTCTACAGGGGGTTAGTTCCGGGGAGCTGTTTTTT. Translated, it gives CASSLQGVSSGELFF.

CDR3 residues: CASSDLPGGRGEQFF. The CDR3 region has the DNA TGTGCCAGCAGTGACCTGCCAGGGGGCCGTGGAGAGCAGTTCTTC. The rearrangement joins TRBV6-1 to TRBJ2-1; 8 positions agree with TRBD1. This CDR3 spans 15 amino acids. The germline gives CDR1 MNHNS, CDR2 SASEGT. The ends lost 3 bases at V and 10 bases at J; junction bases unmatched: 11.

The CDR3: CASTGADKNIQYF. The CDR3 DNA sequence: TGTGCCAGTACAGGAGCAGACAAAAACATTCAGTACTTC. The rearrangement links TRBV19 to TRBJ2-4; D is unresolved. Germline loops: CDR1 LNHDA, CDR2 SQIVND (reference sequence). The CDR3 totals 13 residues. The V end was cut by 7 bases, the J end by 3 bases, with 10 bases between. Supplemented by reference TRBV19 and TRBJ2-4, the full variable domain reads DGGITQSPKYLFRKEGQNVTLSCEQNLNHDAMYWYRQDPGQGLRLIYYSQIVNDFQKGDIAEGYSVSREKKESFPLTVTSAQKNPTAFYLCASTGADKNIQYFGAGTRLSVL.

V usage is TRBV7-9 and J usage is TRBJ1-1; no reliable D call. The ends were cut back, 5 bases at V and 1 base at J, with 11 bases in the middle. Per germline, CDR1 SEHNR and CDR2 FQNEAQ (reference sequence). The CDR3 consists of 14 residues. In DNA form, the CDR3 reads TGTGCCAGCAGCCCCCGACAACGGAACACTGAAGCTTTCTTT. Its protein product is CASSPRQRNTEAFF.

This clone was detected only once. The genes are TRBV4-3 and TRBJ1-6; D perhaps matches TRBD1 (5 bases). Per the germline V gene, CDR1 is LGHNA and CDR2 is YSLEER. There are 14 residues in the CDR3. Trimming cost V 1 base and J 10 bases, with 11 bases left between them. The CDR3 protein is CASSQGGFGSPLHF. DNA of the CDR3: TGCGCCAGCAGCCAAGGGGGGTTTGGGTCACCCCTCCACTTT.

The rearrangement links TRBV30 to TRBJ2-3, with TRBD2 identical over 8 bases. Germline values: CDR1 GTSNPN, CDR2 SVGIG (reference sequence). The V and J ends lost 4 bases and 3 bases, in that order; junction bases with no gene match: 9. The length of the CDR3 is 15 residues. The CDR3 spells CAWTGTGGLTDTQYF. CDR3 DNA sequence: TGTGCCTGGACTGGGACGGGGGGGCTGACAGATACGCAGTATTTT.

CDR3 DNA sequence: TGTGCCAGCAGCCAAGAAGTTGAGCAGTTCTTC. Its translation is CASSQEVEQFF. This sequence joins TRBV3-1 (or the pseudogene TRBV3-2) and TRBJ2-1; D is ambiguous. Germline-derived CDR1 and CDR2 are LGHDT and YNNKEL (reference sequence). V was shortened by 0 bases and J by 9 bases, with 3 bases between the two germline ends. The length of the CDR3 is 11 residues.

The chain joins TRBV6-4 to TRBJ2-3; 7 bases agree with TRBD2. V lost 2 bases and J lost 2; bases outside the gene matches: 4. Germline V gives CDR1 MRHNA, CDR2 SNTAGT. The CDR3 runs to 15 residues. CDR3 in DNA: TGTGCCAGCAGTGACGCGGGGGACCCCACAGATACGCAGTATTTT. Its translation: CASSDAGDPTDTQYF.

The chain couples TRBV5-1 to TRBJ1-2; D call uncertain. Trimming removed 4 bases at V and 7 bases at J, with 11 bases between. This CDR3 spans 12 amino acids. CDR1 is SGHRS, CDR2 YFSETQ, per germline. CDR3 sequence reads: CASSQESGGYTF. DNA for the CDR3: TGCGCCAGCAGCCAAGAGTCAGGTGGCTACACCTTC. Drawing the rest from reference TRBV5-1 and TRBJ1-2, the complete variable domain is KAGVTQTPRYLIKTRGQQVTLSCSPISGHRSVSWYQQTPGQGLQFLFEYFSETQRNKGNFPGRFSGRQFSNSRSEMNVSTLELGDSALYLCASSQESGGYTFGSGTRLTVV.

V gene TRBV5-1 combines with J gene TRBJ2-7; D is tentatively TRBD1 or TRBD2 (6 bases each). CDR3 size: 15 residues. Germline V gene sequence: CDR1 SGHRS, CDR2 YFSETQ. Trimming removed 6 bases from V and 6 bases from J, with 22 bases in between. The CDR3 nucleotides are TGCGCCAGCACCCCTGTAAGGGGGGAGTTCTCCGAGCAGTACTTC. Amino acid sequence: CASTPVRGEFSEQYF.